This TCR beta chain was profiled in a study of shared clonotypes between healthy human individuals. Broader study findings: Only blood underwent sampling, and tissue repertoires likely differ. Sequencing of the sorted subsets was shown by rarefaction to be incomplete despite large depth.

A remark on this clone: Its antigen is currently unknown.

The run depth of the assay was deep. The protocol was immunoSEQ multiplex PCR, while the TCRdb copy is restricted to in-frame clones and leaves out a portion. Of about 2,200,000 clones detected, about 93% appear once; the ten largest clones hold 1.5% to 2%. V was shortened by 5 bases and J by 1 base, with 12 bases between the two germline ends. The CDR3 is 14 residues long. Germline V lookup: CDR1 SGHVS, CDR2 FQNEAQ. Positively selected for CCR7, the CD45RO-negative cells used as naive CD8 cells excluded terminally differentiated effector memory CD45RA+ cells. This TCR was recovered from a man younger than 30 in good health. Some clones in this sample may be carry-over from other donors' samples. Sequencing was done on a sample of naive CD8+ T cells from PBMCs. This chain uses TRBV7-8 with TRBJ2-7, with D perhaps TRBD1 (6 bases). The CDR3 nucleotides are TGTGCCAGCAGCCTACAGGGAGTTTCCTACGAGCAGTACTTC. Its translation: CASSLQGVSYEQYF.